The 6 T cell receptor beta chains given below trace back to one sample, sequenced in a study of siplizumab effects on memory and regulatory T cells (dated by TCRdb to the late 2010s). Libraries were prepared through the immunoSEQ multiplex PCR assay. TCRdb took over this immuneACCESS table, retaining in-frame rearrangements with V and J assigned. Such tables are incomplete; in checked studies, under half of the missing clones stem from an unresolved V gene, and the remainder is unexplained. Counted in this sample were tens of thousands of clones; 93% of them appeared once. The top ten clones comprise roughly 18% of the sample. Sequenced material: CD8+ T cells sorted from blood. The receptor set was obtained from a human donor in good health.

DNA of the CDR3: TGTGCCAGCAGCCCGTCGGCAGCTAGAAACACCATATATTTT. It is translated as CASSPSAARNTIYF. V and J are TRBV11-2 and TRBJ1-3; D call uncertain. CDR1 is SGHAT and CDR2 is FQNNGV in the germline V gene. This CDR3 region has 14 residues. V was pared by 5 bases and J by 5 bases, with 13 bases between.

The CDR3 sequence: CASSSPSGEETQYF. CDR3 nucleotide sequence: TGTGCCAGCAGTTCACCTAGCGGGGAAGAGACCCAGTACTTC. V is TRBV7-9 and J is TRBJ2-5, with TRBD2 matching over 9 bases. The CDR3 runs 14 residues. Trimming removed 6 bases from V and 3 bases from J; junction bases left unmatched: 5. Germline loops: CDR1 SEHNR, CDR2 FQNEAQ (reference sequence).

The genes are TRBV10-3 and TRBJ1-1, with TRBD1 identical over 7 bases. The CDR3 consists of 14 residues. Germline V gene data show CDR1 as ENHRY and CDR2 as SYGVKD. V lost 10 bases, J lost 0 bases, and 8 bases stayed unmatched. The CDR3 DNA reads as TGTGCCACCTGGGACAGCCTTTTGAACACTGAAGCTTTCTTT. This codes for CATWDSLLNTEAFF.

V gene TRBV7-3 combines with J gene TRBJ2-1, with D perhaps TRBD1 (5 bases). The CDR3 has 13 amino acids. V was shortened by 7 bases and J by 0 bases, with 7 bases between the two germline ends. Germline V gives CDR1 SGHTA, CDR2 FQGTGA. Written as DNA, the CDR3 is TGTGCCAGCACAAGGGGCTCCTACAATGAGCAGTTCTTC. Its translation: CASTRGSYNEQFF.

The V and J genes are TRBV9 and TRBJ2-3; TRBD2 matches at 7 bases. The germline V gene encodes CDR1 SGDLS and CDR2 YYNGEE. The CDR3 is 16 residues long. Trimming cost V 4 bases and J 0 bases; bases outside gene matches: 8. CDR3 residues: CASSPLSRESTDTQYF. The CDR3 bases are TGTGCCAGCAGCCCTCTTTCGCGGGAGAGCACAGATACGCAGTATTTT.

The chain joins TRBV27 to TRBJ2-3; D gene unclear. CDR1 MNHEY and CDR2 SMNVEV come from the germline V gene (reference sequence). Trimming took off 5 bases at V and 1 base at J, with 10 bases between the two ends. The CDR3 loop spans 14 amino acids. The CDR3 sequence: CASSPDQGTDTQYF. The CDR3 DNA reads TGTGCCAGCAGTCCGGACCAAGGCACAGATACGCAGTATTTT.